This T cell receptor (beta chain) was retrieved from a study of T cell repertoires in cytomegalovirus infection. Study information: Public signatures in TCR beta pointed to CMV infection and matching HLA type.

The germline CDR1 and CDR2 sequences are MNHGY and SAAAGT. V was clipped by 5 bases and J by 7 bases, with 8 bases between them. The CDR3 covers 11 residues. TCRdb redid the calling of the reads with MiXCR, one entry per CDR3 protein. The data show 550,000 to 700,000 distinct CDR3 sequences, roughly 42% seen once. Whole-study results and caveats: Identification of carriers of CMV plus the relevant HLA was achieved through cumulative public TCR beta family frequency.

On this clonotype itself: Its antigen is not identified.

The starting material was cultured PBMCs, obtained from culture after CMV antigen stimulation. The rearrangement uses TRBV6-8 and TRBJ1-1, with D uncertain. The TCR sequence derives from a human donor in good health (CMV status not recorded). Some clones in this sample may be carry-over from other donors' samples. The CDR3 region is CASSNTGEAFF. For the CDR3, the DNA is TGTGCCAGCAGTAATACGGGTGAAGCTTTCTTT.